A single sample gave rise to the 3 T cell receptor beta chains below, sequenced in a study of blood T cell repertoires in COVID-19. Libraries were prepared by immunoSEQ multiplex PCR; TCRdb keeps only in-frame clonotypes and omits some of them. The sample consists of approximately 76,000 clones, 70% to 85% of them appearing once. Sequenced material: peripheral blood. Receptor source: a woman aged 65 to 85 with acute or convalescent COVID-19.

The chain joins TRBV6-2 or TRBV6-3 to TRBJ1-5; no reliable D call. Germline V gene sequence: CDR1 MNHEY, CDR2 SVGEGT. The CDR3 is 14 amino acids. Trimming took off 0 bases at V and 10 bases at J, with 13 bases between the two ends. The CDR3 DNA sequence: TGTGCCAGCAGTTACTCGGCTTCCTCCTCCCCCCAGCATTTT. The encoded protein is CASSYSASSSPQHF.

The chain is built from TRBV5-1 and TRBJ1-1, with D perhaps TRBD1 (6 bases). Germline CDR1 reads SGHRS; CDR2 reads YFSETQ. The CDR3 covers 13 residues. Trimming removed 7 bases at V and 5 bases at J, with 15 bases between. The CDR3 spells CASSRGRRTEAFF. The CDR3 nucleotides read TGCGCCAGCTCCAGGGGACGGAGGACTGAAGCTTTCTTT.

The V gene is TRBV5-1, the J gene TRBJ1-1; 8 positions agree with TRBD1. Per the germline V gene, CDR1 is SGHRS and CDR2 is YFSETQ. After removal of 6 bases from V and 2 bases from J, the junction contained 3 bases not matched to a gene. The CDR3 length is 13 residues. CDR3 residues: CASNTGGNTEAFF. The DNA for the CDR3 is TGCGCCAGCAACACAGGGGGTAACACTGAAGCTTTCTTT. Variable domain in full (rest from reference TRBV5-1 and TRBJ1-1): KAGVTQTPRYLIKTRGQQVTLSCSPISGHRSVSWYQQTPGQGLQFLFEYFSETQRNKGNFPGRFSGRQFSNSRSEMNVSTLELGDSALYLCASNTGGNTEAFFGQGTRLTVV.